The clone carrying this TCR beta chain was observed a handful of times. What it recognizes is unknown. TCRdb fed the 5' RACE reads into MiXCR, producing one record per CDR3 protein. Here the sample spans around 490,000 distinct CDR3 sequences, around 22% being singletons. The record originates from a study of identical twins. Study-wide results and limits: Zero-insertion findings could be partly confounded by invariant cells (MAIT and iNKT cells). The authors drew conclusions from cross-sectional statistical analysis rather than following the same donors.

These same records also appear under a second study, on yellow fever vaccine responses in identical twins. That publication notes: As reported, the vaccine T cell response of twins seemed partly convergent and partly personalized.

The receptor was isolated from a woman younger than 35 in good health. Sequencing was carried out using CD4+ T cells sorted from blood.

The DNA of the CDR3 is TGTGCCAGCAGCACTACGATTGGGGGCAATGAGCAGTTCTTC. This encodes CASSTTIGGNEQFF. The V gene is TRBV12-3 or TRBV12-4, the J gene TRBJ2-1, with D possibly called TRBD1 or TRBD2 (5 bases each). The length of the CDR3 is 14 residues. Trimming removed 6 bases at V and 6 bases at J, with 15 bases between.